What follows describes a single T cell receptor beta chain. The antigen it binds to is not known. Given a much more abundant clone one base away, this may be a read error. TCR CDR3 regions were amplified from genomic DNA by multiplex PCR using the deep immunoSEQ assay. For each cell subset, the extracted genomic DNA was distributed evenly across all wells of several immunoSEQ 96-well plates, and each plate served as one replicate. For sorted subsets, 150 to 200 ng genomic DNA, equal to tens of thousands of T cell genomes, was loaded into each replicate PCR. Purified libraries were quantified with a Qubit 3.0 fluorometer, sized on a Bioanalyzer 2100, and re-quantified with the KAPA Library Quantification kit. Every immunoSEQ 96-well plate was sequenced on a separate single-read 150-cycle Illumina NextSeq 550 flow cell. The authors' pipeline ran thus. The immunoSEQ output contained only junctional sequences without quality scores, so filtering could not match that applied to full-length reads. Sequences were annotated with PyIR, a Python wrapper for IgBLAST v1.9, and V/J genes and CDR3 were assigned using IMGT germline references. Reads were removed for weak V/J assignments (E-value above 1e-6), missing CDR3, stop codons, out-of-frame junctions, or ambiguous translated residues. V3J clonotypes were defined by identical inferred V gene, J gene, and CDR3 amino acid sequence. To compute the percentage overlap between repertoires, the number of shared unique clonotypes was divided by the size of the smaller repertoire. Three approaches were used to assess repertoire richness: RTK rarefaction, the Chao1 estimator, and Recon v2.1 estimates of unobserved clonotypes. For all TCRbeta clonotypes obtained by the gDNA method from a few donors, generation probabilities were computed with OLGA. The clones in this table, taken by TCRdb from immuneACCESS, are in-frame only. Not every clone is retained; where verified, under half of the shortfall comes from an unresolved V gene, and the cause of the rest is unknown. That table furnishes V, J and clone size, whereas the DNA furnished D and trimming. The sample contains some 2.1 million clones, approximately 92% of them found a single time. The top ten constitute about 1.7% of the sample.

This record comes from a study of shared clonotypes between healthy human individuals (dated by TCRdb to between 2020 and 2021). Some background on the complete study: The cohort included three men and a couple of women between 18 and 49 years of age. For each donor, three plates each were used for CD4 naive and CD4 memory, two plates were used for CD8 naive, and one plate was used for CD8 memory. To estimate repertoire size and how much clonotypes are shared between individuals, the study performed deep sequencing of blood TCR repertoires from a handful of healthy adults. To increase sequencing depth and limit assay-specific biases, TCR repertoire library preparation and sequencing were carried out by different laboratories using diverse techniques. Per donor, leukapheresis produced somewhere between about 0.8 and 9.5 billion PBMCs.

General study outcomes and caveats: When a handful of donors were compared, the shared fraction of clonotypes was about 5.2% for naive CD4, 3% to 4% for naive CD8, 2% to 2.5% for memory CD4, and under 0.5% for memory CD8. Because the study included a small number of donors, the genetic and exposure-history diversity represented was limited. Naive subsets generally had larger estimated clonotype richness than memory subsets. Based on pairwise subsampling, the degree of clonotype sharing among donors was expected to be affected by sequencing depth. Incomplete sequencing was indicated by rarefaction of sorted-subset datasets, despite the large sequencing depth. Clonotypes shared by all four sorted-subset donors showed higher generation probabilities than non-shared clonotypes. Only blood was sampled, and tissue TCR repertoires likely differ from those in blood.

There are 12 amino acids in the CDR3, from cysteine to phenylalanine inclusive. Only the CDR3 region is kept as DNA, spanning 36 bases read in frame from base 1. CD8 naive samples were obtained by positive selection for CCR7 among CD45RO-negative cells, yielding a CD45RA+CCR7+ population from which TemRA cells were excluded. Donors were healthy HIV-negative adults with no recently reported acute infections or vaccinations. Only Caucasian adults living in Nashville, Tennessee, USA were represented among the donors. Blood was obtained by leukapheresis, after which PBMCs were separated by Ficoll-Histopaque density gradient centrifugation and cryopreserved in liquid nitrogen vapor phase. Analytical flow cytometry was used to check the purity and quantity of every magnetically sorted T cell population. Genomic DNA was isolated from each sorted fraction and quantified by UV absorbance on a Nanodrop 2000c.

This TCR derives from a man between 18 and 35 years old in good health. Some clones in this sample may be carry-over from other donors' samples. The sequencing sample was made of naive CD8+ T cells from PBMCs. The sample's cell subset or site label is to be understood as: CD45RA+CCR7+. The V and J segments used are TRBV21-1 and TRBJ1-5. TRBV21-1 is tagged as a pseudogene. Read as DNA, the sequence is TGTGCCAGCAGTCGGAGCAATCAGCCCCAGCATTTT. It specifies CASSRSNQPQHF.